Presented here are 21 T cell receptor beta chains from one specimen sequenced in a study of cytomegalovirus exposure and HLA in healthy donors. Clones were sequenced by immunoSEQ multiplex PCR, and TCRdb holds only the in-frame ones, with some missing. The sample lists some 170,000 clones; roughly 80% were seen once. Material for sequencing was PBMCs. These receptors were collected from a man aged 30 to 45 in good health and CMV-seropositive.

For the CDR3, the DNA is TGTGCAAGTCGCTTGGTTTCGGGACAATGGGGTTCACCCCTCCACTTT. Translated, it gives CASRLVSGQWGSPLHF. The V gene is TRBV12-2, the J gene TRBJ1-6; the table's D call, TRBD1, was not checked against the DNA. TRBV12-2 is a recognized pseudogene. This CDR3 has 16 residues.

The genes are TRBV5-1 and TRBJ2-7, with 8 nucleotides matching TRBD1. The CDR3 has 16 residues. J gave up 2 bases and V 0 bases, and 7 bases lay outside the gene matches. Looked up from germline, CDR1 is SGHRS and CDR2 is YFSETQ. CDR3 DNA sequence: TGCGCCAGCAGCTTGGCCGCGGGACAGGTCACCTACGAGCAGTACTTC. Translating gives CASSLAAGQVTYEQYF.

The V call is TRBV18, the J call TRBJ2-5; D is unresolved. CDR3 length equals 12 residues. In germline, CDR1 is KGHSH, CDR2 LQKENI. V was shortened by 2 bases and J by 5 bases, with 6 bases between the two germline ends. The CDR3 reads CASSPSVETQYF. The CDR3 nucleotides read TGTGCCAGCTCACCAAGCGTCGAGACCCAGTACTTC.

The chain is built from TRBV2 and TRBJ1-5; D not certain. The CDR3 has 14 residues. With 4 bases removed from V and 4 bases from J, the gap between germline ends came to 11 bases. Germline V CDR1 and CDR2: SNHLY, FYNNEI. The CDR3 spells CASSGPSLNQPQHF. CDR3 bases: TGTGCCAGCAGTGGGCCATCCCTTAATCAGCCCCAGCATTTT.

This clone was observed a few times. The rearrangement uses TRBV7-2 and TRBJ2-4; 13 bases line up with TRBD2. There are 20 residues in the CDR3. J lost 3 bases, V lost 0 bases, and 11 bases had no gene match. CDR1 is SGHTA, CDR2 FQGNSA, per germline. The chain's CDR3 is CASSLAPATSGGANKNIQYF. For the CDR3, the DNA is TGTGCCAGCAGCTTAGCCCCTGCTACTAGCGGGGGGGCCAACAAAAACATTCAGTACTTC.

The chain combines TRBV5-1 with TRBJ1-1; D gene uncertain. The CDR3 sequence is 13 residues long. The germline gives CDR1 SGHRS, CDR2 YFSETQ. Between the trimmed V and J ends, which lost 7 bases and 1 base, there was a span of 11 bases. This CDR3 is CASARVENTEAFF. The CDR3 coding sequence is TGCGCCAGCGCGCGGGTCGAGAACACTGAAGCTTTCTTT.

V gene TRBV4-2 combines with J gene TRBJ2-7; no definite D call. The CDR3 length is 14 residues. The germline gives CDR1 LGHNA, CDR2 YNFKEQ. Trimming left V 0 bases short and J 2 bases short, with 8 bases between. The CDR3 spells CASSQDPGPYEQYF. The CDR3, as DNA: TGTGCCAGCAGCCAAGATCCAGGCCCCTACGAGCAGTACTTC.

This clone came up a few times. This sequence joins TRBV9 and TRBJ2-7; TRBD1 agrees at 9 bases. There are 16 residues in the CDR3. CDR1 SGDLS and CDR2 YYNGEE come from the germline V gene. With V trimmed by 4 bases and J by 0 bases, 8 bases remained unmatched. The CDR3 DNA sequence: TGTGCCAGCAGCCCATGGACAGGGGCACTCTCCTACGAGCAGTACTTC. As protein: CASSPWTGALSYEQYF.

The genes are TRBV19 and TRBJ1-1; D is undetermined. The V end lost 5 bases, the J end lost 1 base, and 14 bases lay between the germline ends. Germline V gene data show CDR1 as LNHDA and CDR2 as SQIVND (reference sequence). The CDR3 has 15 amino acids. The CDR3 DNA sequence: TGTGCCAGTAGTGGAGGGTACAGTGGGAACACTGAAGCTTTCTTT. This gives the protein CASSGGYSGNTEAFF.

The count of this clone is one. One end of the junction fails to match germline, which may point to a read error. The genes are TRBV7-7 and TRBJ2-5; TRBD2 matches at 8 bases. Germline CDR1 SSHAT, CDR2 FNYEAQ (reference sequence). The CDR3 has 14 residues. The CDR3 sequence: CASSASGGQETQYF. The CDR3 DNA sequence: TGTGCTAGCAGCGCCAGCGGGGGCCAAGAGACCCAGTACTTC.

The J gene is TRBJ1-1, the V gene TRBV6-6; D is unresolved. CDR1 is MNHNY, CDR2 SVGAGI, per germline (reference sequence). CDR3 length: 15 residues. Trimming took 7 bases from V and 0 from J, leaving 15 bases between them. The CDR3 loop is CASTLRRELNTEAFF. The CDR3 DNA follows: TGTGCCAGCACCCTCAGGCGGGAACTGAACACTGAAGCTTTCTTT.

This clone was observed a handful of times. V usage is TRBV6-1 and J usage is TRBJ2-7, with 7 positions matching TRBD1. The CDR3 totals 13 residues. The V segment lost 9 bases and the J segment 1 base; nucleotides outside the gene matches: 6. CDR1 is MNHNS and CDR2 is SASEGT in the germline V gene. CDR3: CASQRQGSYEQYF. CDR3 bases: TGTGCCAGTCAACGACAGGGTTCCTACGAGCAGTACTTC.

The CDR3 is CASSPRGDPRPTPHGYTF. DNA of the CDR3: TGTGCCAGCAGCCCCCGGGGGGACCCTAGACCGACCCCACACGGCTACACCTTC. The rearrangement links TRBV7-9 to TRBJ1-2; D is possibly TRBD1 (5 bases). The germline V gene encodes CDR1 SEHNR and CDR2 FQNEAQ (reference sequence). The CDR3 has 18 residues. Trimming shortened V by 5 bases and J by 8 bases, and 30 bases separated the two germline ends.

The CDR3 sequence: CSVGRGAGETQYF. The CDR3, as DNA: TGCAGCGTTGGACGGGGAGCGGGGGAGACCCAGTACTTC. The chain uses TRBV29-1 and TRBJ2-5, with 7 bases matching TRBD2. The germline gives CDR1 SQVTM, CDR2 ANQGSEA. The V segment lost 4 bases and the J segment 5 bases; nucleotides outside the gene matches: 7. The CDR3 is 13 residues long.

The chain carries TRBV5-4 and TRBJ2-3, with 10 bases matching TRBD1. Germline V CDR1 and CDR2: SGHNT, YYREEE (reference sequence). J was trimmed by 7 bases and V by 4 bases; bases with no gene match: 9. The CDR3 has 15 residues. CDR3 nucleotides: TGTGCCAGCAGCCCCGGGACAGGGGTCGGGTATACGCAGTATTTT. Protein sequence: CASSPGTGVGYTQYF. Looking up the rest from reference TRBV5-4 and TRBJ2-3 gives the full variable domain: ETGVTQSPTHLIKTRGQQVTLRCSSQSGHNTVSWYQQALGQGPQFIFQYYREEENGRGNFPPRFSGLQFPNYSSELNVNALELDDSALYLCASSPGTGVGYTQYFGPGTRLTVL.

The chain employs TRBV25-1 and TRBJ2-7; 7 nucleotides agree with TRBD1. This CDR3 has 15 amino acids. Germline V CDR1 and CDR2: MGHDK, SYGVNS. Germline trimming cut 6 bases from V and 0 bases from J; bases unmatched to any gene: 8. As DNA, the CDR3 is TGTGCCAGCAGGGGGACAGTTACCGCCTCCTACGAGCAGTACTTC. Encoded protein: CASRGTVTASYEQYF.

A remark on this clone: The junction differs from germline at one of its ends, possibly a read error. V usage is TRBV15 and J usage is TRBJ2-6; tentative D call: TRBD2 (5 bases). Germline V CDR1 and CDR2: LNHNV, YYDKDF (reference sequence). The length of the CDR3 is 16 residues. As DNA, the CDR3 is TGTGCCACCGGCAGACGGGGTAGCTCTGGGGCCAACGTCCTGACTTTC. It translates to CATGRRGSSGANVLTF.

To note about this clone: Additional DNA sequences in this sample encode the identical CDR3. CDR3 bases: TGTGCCAGCAGCGTGGGACAGGGAGGGAATTCACCCCTCCACTTT. Protein sequence: CASSVGQGGNSPLHF. This chain uses TRBV9 with TRBJ1-6, with TRBD1 matching over 9 bases. The CDR3 has 15 amino acids. V dropped 2 bases and J dropped 7; count of bases not matched to a gene: 4. Germline V CDR1 and CDR2: SGDLS, YYNGEE.

In this sample, this clone turned up a few times. The chain carries TRBV18 and TRBJ1-6; tentative D call: TRBD1 (6 bases). This CDR3 contains 16 residues. V was trimmed by 3 bases and J by 9 bases, leaving 18 bases between them. Germline V lookup: CDR1 KGHSH, CDR2 LQKENI. CDR3: CASSPLGARLGSPLHF. In nucleotides, the CDR3 is TGTGCCAGCTCACCTCTGGGGGCTAGACTCGGTTCACCCCTCCACTTT.

This rearrangement joins TRBV19 to TRBJ1-1; D not resolved. Germline V gene sequence: CDR1 LNHDA, CDR2 SQIVND (reference sequence). Trimming removed 3 bases at V and 1 base at J, with 9 bases between. The CDR3 totals 14 residues. This CDR3 is CASSIDWKNTEAFF. The CDR3 DNA follows: TGTGCCAGTAGTATCGACTGGAAGAACACTGAAGCTTTCTTT.

This sequence joins TRBV9 and TRBJ2-7; 9 nucleotides match TRBD1. CDR3 length equals 14 residues. Germline V gives CDR1 SGDLS, CDR2 YYNGEE. The V and J ends lost 2 bases and 2 bases, in that order; junction bases with no gene match: 2. As DNA, the CDR3 is TGTGCCAGCAGCGTGACAGGGGGTACCTACGAGCAGTACTTC. It codes for CASSVTGGTYEQYF.